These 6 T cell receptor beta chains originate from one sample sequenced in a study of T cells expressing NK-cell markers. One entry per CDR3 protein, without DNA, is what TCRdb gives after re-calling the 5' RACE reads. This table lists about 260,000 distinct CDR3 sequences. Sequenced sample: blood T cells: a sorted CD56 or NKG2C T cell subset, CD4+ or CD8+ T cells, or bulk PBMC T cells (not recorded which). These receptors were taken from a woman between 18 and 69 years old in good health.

The CDR3 spells CASSLYGLRTDTQYF. The V gene is TRBV7-6, the J gene TRBJ2-3. Germline V gene data show CDR1 as SGHVS and CDR2 as FNYEAQ. This CDR3 has 15 residues.

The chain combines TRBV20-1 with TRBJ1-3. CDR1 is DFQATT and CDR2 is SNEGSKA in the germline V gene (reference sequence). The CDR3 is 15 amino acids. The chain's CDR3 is CSARDQGRTGNTIYF.

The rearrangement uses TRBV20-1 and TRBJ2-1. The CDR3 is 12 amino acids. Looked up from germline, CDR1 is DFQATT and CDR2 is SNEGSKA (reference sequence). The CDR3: CSASSSTHEQFF.

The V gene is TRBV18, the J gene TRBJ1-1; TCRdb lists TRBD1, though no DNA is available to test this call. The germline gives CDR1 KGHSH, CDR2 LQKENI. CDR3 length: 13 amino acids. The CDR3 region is CASATGPNTEAFF. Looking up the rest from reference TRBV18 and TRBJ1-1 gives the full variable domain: NAGVMQNPRHLVRRRGQEARLRCSPMKGHSHVYWYRQLPEEGLKFMVYLQKENIIDESGMPKERFSAEFPKEGPSILRIQQVVRGDSAAYFCASATGPNTEAFFGQGTRLTVV.

The CDR3 sequence: CASSPPGSSNQPQHF. The rearrangement joins TRBV19 to TRBJ1-5; checking the TCRdb D call of TRBD1 is not possible without DNA. Germline-derived CDR1 and CDR2 are LNHDA and SQIVND (reference sequence). This CDR3 spans 15 amino acids.

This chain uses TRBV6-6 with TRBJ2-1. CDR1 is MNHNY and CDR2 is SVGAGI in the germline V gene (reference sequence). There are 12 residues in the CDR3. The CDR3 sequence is CASSSQRHEQFF.